This TCR beta chain was sequenced during a study of T-cell reconstitution after alpha-beta-depleted transplantation in children (dated by TCRdb to 2016 to 2017). Regarding the study in general: The study quantitatively tracked T-cell immune reconstitution after TCRalphabeta/CD19-depleted allogeneic hematopoietic cell transplantation in children using TCR repertoire profiling. Study-level results and caveats: In some patients, high TCRbeta diversity at day 60 was attributed to recipient T cells and intrathymic progenitors that had survived conditioning. The apparently early recovery of alphabetaT-cell counts about two months after transplant reportedly depended on only several hundred rapidly expanded clones that came from non-depleted graft cells. Over the following months the frequencies of hyperexpanded clones went down, and after one year T-cell counts and TCRbeta diversity were mostly credited to newly produced T cells.

Trimming removed 6 bases from V and 7 bases from J; the gene matches leave 7 bases unexplained. The CDR3 spans 13 residues, from the cysteine through the phenylalanine. The DNA shown is the 39-base CDR3, in frame from base 1. CDR1 and CDR2 (DFQATT, SNEGSKA) derive from the germline V gene (reference sequence). To prepare the library, PCR was applied. Sequencing was performed on an Illumina HiSeq 2500. Molecular barcoding was employed in the preparation of TCR libraries, with unique molecular identifiers being used to normalize TCRbeta repertoire quantification. The public reads were run again by TCRdb, first through fastp at Q25 and then through MiXCR, and only productive beta chains were kept. Identical CDR3 protein sequences are pooled into one entry, listed with their most common genes and DNA. Within this sample are 200,000 to 250,000 distinct CDR3 sequences, with 11% of them counted one time only. The ten largest clones take up 28% of the sample.

What the treatment or condition label conveys for this sample: allogeneic hematopoietic cell transplantation with graft depleted of TCRalphabeta T cells and CD19 B cells. The children who served as transplant recipients had been given grafts of TCRalphabeta/CD19-depleted allogeneic hematopoietic cells. This clonotype was counted ten times or more. No cognate antigen has been identified for it. There are no base qualities to consult, and no much larger clone falls within one base. The sequences come from PBMCs, collected before TCRalphabeta/CD19-depleted stem cell transplant. The rearranged chain carries TRBV20-1 and TRBJ2-1; a stretch of 9 junction bases matches TRBD1. The TCR sequence derives from a child under two years old with acute myeloid leukemia, due to receive a stem cell transplant. The DNA sequence is TGCAGTGCCCAAACAGGGGGCGAGAATGAGCAGTTCTTC. Its protein is CSAQTGGENEQFF.